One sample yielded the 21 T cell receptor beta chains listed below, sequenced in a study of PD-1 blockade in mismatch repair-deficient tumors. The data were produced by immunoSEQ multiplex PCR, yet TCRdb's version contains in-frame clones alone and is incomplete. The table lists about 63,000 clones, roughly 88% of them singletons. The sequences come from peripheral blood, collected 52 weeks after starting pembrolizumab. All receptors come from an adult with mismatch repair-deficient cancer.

The CDR3 bases are TGTGCCAGCAGCAAAGTATATGGCAGCCACGAGCAGTACTTC. This gives the protein CASSKVYGSHEQYF. This chain uses TRBV21-1 with TRBJ2-7. TRBV21-1 represents a pseudogene. The CDR3 runs to 14 residues.

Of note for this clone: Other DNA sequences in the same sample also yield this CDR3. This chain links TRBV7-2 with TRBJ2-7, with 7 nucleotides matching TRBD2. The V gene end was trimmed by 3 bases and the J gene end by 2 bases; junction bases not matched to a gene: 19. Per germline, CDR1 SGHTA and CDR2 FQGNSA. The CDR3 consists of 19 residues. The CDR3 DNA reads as TGTGCCAGCAGCTTGCGATGGCTAGCGGTATCCTTGTCCCCCTACGAGCAGTACTTC. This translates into CASSLRWLAVSLSPYEQYF.

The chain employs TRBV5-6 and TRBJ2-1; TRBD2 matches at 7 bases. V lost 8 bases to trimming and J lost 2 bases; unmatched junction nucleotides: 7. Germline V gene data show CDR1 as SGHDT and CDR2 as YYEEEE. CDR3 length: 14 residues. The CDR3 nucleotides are TGTGCCAGTCGCCCTAGCGGTACCTACAATGAGCAGTTCTTC. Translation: CASRPSGTYNEQFF.

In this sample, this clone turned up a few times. The CDR3 loop is CASSLGGNYGYTF. The CDR3 DNA follows: TGCGCCAGCAGCTTGGGAGGGAACTATGGCTACACCTTC. The chain is built from TRBV5-1 and TRBJ1-2, with D unclear. Germline V gene data show CDR1 as SGHRS and CDR2 as YFSETQ. V was pared by 0 bases and J by 2 bases, with 5 bases between. The CDR3 has 13 amino acids.

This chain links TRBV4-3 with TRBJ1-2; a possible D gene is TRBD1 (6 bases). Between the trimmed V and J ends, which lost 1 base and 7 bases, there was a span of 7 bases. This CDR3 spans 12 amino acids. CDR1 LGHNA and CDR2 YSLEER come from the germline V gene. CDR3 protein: CASSQVGGGYTF. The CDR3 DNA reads TGCGCCAGCAGCCAAGTAGGGGGTGGCTACACCTTC.

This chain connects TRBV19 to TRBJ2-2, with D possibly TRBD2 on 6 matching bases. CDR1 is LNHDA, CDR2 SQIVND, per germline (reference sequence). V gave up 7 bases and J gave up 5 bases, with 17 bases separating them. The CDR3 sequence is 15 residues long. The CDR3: CASTSRLVGTGELFF. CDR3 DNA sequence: TGTGCCAGTACATCGCGACTAGTCGGGACCGGGGAGCTGTTTTTT.

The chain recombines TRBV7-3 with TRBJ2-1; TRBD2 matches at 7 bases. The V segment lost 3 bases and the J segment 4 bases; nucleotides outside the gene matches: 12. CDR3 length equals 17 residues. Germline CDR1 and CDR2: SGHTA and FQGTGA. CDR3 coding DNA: TGTGCCAGCAGCTTTGAGGCGGGAGAACCCTGGTACAATGAGCAGTTCTTC. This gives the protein CASSFEAGEPWYNEQFF. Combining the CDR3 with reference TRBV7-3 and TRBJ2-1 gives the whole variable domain GAGVSQTPSNKVTEKGKYVELRCDPISGHTALYWYRQSLGQGPEFLIYFQGTGAADDSGLPNDRFFAVRPEGSVSTLKIQRTERGDSAVYLCASSFEAGEPWYNEQFFGPGTRLTVL.

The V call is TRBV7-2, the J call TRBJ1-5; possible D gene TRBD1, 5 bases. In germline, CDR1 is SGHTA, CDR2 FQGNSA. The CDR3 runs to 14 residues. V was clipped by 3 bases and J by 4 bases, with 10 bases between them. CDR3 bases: TGTGCCAGCAGCTTCCGGGGGGGAAATCAGCCCCAGCATTTT. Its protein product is CASSFRGGNQPQHF.

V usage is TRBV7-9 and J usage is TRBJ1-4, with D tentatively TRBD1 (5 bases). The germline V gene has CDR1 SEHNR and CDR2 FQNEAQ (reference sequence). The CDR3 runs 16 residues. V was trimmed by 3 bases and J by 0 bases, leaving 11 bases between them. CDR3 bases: TGTGCCAGCAGCTTTGGATCAGGGTCAACTAATGAAAAACTGTTTTTT. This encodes CASSFGSGSTNEKLFF.

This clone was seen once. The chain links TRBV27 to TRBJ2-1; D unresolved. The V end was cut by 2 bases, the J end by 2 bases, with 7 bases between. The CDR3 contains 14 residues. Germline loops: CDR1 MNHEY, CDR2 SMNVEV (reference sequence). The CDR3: CASSLGGPYNEQFF. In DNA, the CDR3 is TGTGCCAGCAGTTTAGGTGGCCCCTACAATGAGCAGTTCTTC.

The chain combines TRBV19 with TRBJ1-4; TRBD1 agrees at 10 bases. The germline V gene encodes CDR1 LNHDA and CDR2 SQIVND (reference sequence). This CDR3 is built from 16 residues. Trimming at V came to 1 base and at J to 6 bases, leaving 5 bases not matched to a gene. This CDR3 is CASSIVRGTGDEKLFF. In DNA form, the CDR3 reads TGTGCCAGTAGTATAGTCCGGGGGACAGGGGATGAAAAACTGTTTTTT.

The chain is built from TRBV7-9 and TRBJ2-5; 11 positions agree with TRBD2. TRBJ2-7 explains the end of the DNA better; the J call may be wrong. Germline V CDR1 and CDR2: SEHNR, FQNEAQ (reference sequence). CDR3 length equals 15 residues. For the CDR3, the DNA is TGTGCCAGCAGCTTACCGACTAGCGGGGACTACGAGCAGTACTTC. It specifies CASSLPTSGDYEQYF.

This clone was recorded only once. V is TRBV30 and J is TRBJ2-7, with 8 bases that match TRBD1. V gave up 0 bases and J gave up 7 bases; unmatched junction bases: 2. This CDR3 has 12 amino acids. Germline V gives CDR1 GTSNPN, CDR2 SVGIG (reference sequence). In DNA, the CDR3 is TGTGCCTGGAGTGTAACAGGGGGGGAGCAGTACTTC. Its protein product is CAWSVTGGEQYF.

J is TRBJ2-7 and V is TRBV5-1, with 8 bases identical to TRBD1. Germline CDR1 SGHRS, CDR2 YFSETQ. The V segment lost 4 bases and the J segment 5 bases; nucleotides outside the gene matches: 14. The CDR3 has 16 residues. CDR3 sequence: CASSVGLWTGIHEQYF. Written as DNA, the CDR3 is TGCGCCAGCAGCGTTGGGCTCTGGACAGGGATCCACGAGCAGTACTTC.

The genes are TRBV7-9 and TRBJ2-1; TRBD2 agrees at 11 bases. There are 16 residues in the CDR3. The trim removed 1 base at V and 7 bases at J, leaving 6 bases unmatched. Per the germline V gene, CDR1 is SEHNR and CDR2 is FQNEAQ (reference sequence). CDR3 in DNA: TGTGCCAGCAGCTTAGGCGGTAGCGGGAGGGGAAATGAGCAGTTCTTC. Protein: CASSLGGSGRGNEQFF.

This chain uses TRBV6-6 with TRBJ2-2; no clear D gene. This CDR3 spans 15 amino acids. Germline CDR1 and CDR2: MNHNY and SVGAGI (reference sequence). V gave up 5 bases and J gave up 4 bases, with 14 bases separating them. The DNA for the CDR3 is TGTGCCAGCAGTAGTCTCACGTGGAGCACCGGGGAGCTGTTTTTT. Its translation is CASSSLTWSTGELFF.

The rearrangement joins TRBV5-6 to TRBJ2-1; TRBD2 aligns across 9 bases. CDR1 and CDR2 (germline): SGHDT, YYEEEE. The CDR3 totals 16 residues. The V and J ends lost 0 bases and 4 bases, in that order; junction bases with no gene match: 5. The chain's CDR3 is CASSLDEREAYNEQFF. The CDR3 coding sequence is TGTGCCAGCAGCTTGGACGAGCGGGAGGCTTACAATGAGCAGTTCTTC.

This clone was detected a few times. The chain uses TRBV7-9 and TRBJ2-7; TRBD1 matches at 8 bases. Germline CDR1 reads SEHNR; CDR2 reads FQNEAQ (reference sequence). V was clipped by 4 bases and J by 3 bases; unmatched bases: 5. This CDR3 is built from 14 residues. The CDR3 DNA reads TGTGCCAGCAGCTCAGGGACAGGTATCTACGAGCAGTACTTC. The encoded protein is CASSSGTGIYEQYF.

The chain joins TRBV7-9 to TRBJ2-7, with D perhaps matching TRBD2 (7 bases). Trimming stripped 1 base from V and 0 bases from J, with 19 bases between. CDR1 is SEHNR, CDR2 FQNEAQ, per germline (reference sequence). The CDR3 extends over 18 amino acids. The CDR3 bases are TGTGCCAGCAGCTTAGTTTGGTCAGGGGAGGGCATCTCCTACGAGCAGTACTTC. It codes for CASSLVWSGEGISYEQYF.

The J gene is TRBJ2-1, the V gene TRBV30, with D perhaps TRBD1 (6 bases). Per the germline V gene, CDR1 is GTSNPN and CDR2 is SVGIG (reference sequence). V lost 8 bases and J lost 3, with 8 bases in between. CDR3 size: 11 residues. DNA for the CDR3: TGTGCCAGGGGACACTACAATGAGCAGTTCTTC. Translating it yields CARGHYNEQFF.

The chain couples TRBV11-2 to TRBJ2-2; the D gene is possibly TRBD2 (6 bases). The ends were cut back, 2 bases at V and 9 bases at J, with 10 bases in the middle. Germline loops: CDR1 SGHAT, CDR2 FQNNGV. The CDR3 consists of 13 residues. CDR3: CASSLTRDWELFF. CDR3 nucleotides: TGTGCCAGCAGCTTAACGAGGGACTGGGAGCTGTTTTTT. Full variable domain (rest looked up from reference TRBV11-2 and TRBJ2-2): EAGVAQSPRYKIIEKRQSVAFWCNPISGHATLYWYQQILGQGPKLLIQFQNNGVVDDSQLPKDRFSAERLKGVDSTLKIQPAKLEDSAVYLCASSLTRDWELFFGEGSRLTVL.